The text below deals with one TCR beta chain. Its specificity is not known. All donors qualified as healthy HIV-negative adults and had experienced no recent acute infections or vaccinations. The data stem from a study of shared clonotypes between healthy human individuals. General observations from the study: Naive subsets usually exceeded memory subsets in estimated richness.

The CDR3 sequence is 14 residues long. Germline lookup yields CDR1 SGHTA and CDR2 FQGNSA. J gave up 4 bases and V 7 bases, and 5 bases lay outside the gene matches. Generated by immunoSEQ multiplex PCR, the TCRdb table keeps only in-frame clones and is missing some. The table records some 1 million clones, around 74% of them present only once. The clonotype was recovered from a man between 18 and 29 years old in good health. V gene TRBV7-2 combines with J gene TRBJ2-2; 8 bases are shared with TRBD2. Sequencing used memory CD4+ T cells sorted from blood. Indicated subset: CD45RA-negative fraction. The CDR3 DNA follows: TGTGCCAGCATCCGGGGGGGAACCACCGGGGAGCTGTTTTTT. Protein sequence: CASIRGGTTGELFF. Drawing the rest from reference TRBV7-2 and TRBJ2-2, the complete variable domain is GAGVSQSPSNKVTEKGKDVELRCDPISGHTALYWYRQSLGQGLEFLIYFQGNSAPDKSGLPSDRFSAERTGGSVSTLTIQRTQQEDSAVYLCASIRGGTTGELFFGEGSRLTVL.